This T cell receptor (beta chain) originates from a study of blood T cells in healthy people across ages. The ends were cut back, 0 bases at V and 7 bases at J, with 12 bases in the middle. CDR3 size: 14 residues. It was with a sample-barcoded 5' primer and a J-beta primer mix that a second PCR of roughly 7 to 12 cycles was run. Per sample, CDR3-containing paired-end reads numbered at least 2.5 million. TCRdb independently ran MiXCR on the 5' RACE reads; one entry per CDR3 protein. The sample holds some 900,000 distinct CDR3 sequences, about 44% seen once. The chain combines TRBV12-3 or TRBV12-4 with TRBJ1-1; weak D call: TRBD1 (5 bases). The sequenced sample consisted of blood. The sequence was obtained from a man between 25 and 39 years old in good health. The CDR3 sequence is CASSLARGKDEAFF. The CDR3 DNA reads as TGTGCCAGCAGTTTAGCGCGGGGGAAGGATGAAGCTTTCTTT.